This T cell receptor (beta chain) originates from a study of blood T cells in healthy people across ages. On this clonotype: The antigen is unknown.

V lost 7 bases, J lost 5 bases, and 8 bases stayed unmatched. This CDR3 is built from 14 residues. Study results and caveats: The diversity estimates, figures obtained from one million T cells, were considered underestimates.

A second about 6 to 12 cycle PCR used barcoded and J-beta primers. MiXCR, applied by TCRdb to the 5' RACE reads, yields one record per CDR3 protein. The table lists approximately 880,000 distinct CDR3 sequences, roughly 43% of them singletons. The source is a man in his thirties or forties in good health. The sequenced sample was blood. The rearrangement joins TRBV12-3 or TRBV12-4 to TRBJ2-7; 10 nucleotides agree with TRBD2. As DNA, the CDR3 is TGTGCCAGCACCGCAGGACTAGCGGCCAACGAGCAGTACTTC. This translates into CASTAGLAANEQYF.